A selection of T cell receptor beta chains follows, all from one sample in a study of T cells in Graves' hyperthyroidism and ophthalmopathy. One entry per CDR3 protein, called by TCRdb with MiXCR from the multiplex PCR reads. The sample contains fewer than 700,000 distinct CDR3 sequences, roughly 17% of which appear only once. Sequences were obtained from blood. All receptors derive from a woman under 30 with Graves' ophthalmopathy. CDR3s include the opening cysteine and the closing phenylalanine or tryptophan. A D gene is named only where the DNA matches it firmly. Expanded clones get a size class; other rows say once, few or many, or leave the size out.

TRBJ1-6	many	.	TRBV30	13	CAWSPGSNSPLHF	TGTGCCTGGAGTCCCGGGTCTAATTCACCCCTCCACTTT
TRBJ2-5	.	.	TRBV14	16	CASSQRATSYQETQYF	TGTGCCAGCAGCCAGAGAGCTACTAGTTATCAAGAGACCCAGTACTTC
TRBJ2-1	once	.	TRBV28	16	CASSSNSAEFYNEQFF	TGTGCCAGCAGTTCCAACAGCGCGGAGTTTTACAATGAGCAGTTCTTC
TRBJ2-3	.	.	TRBV4-3	14	CARVELGSTDTQYF	TGCGCCAGGGTGGAGCTAGGGAGCACAGATACGCAGTATTTT
TRBJ2-2	.	.	TRBV5-4	14	CASSGRTNTGELFF	TGTGCCAGCAGCGGACGGACGAACACCGGGGAGCTGTTTTTT
TRBJ2-2	few	TRBD1	TRBV2	14	CARTGQSHTGELFF	TGTGCCAGGACGGGACAGAGTCACACCGGGGAGCTGTTTTTT
TRBJ2-5	many	TRBD2	TRBV7-6	13	CASSERESMTQYF	TGTGCCAGCAGCGAGCGGGAGTCTATGACCCAGTACTTC
TRBJ1-3	many	.	TRBV28	14	CASSPRGRGNTIYF	TGTGCCAGCAGTCCAAGAGGCAGGGGAAACACCATATATTTT
TRBJ2-1	few	.	TRBV9	15	CASSEEGTNYNEQFF	TGTGCCAGCAGCGAGGAGGGGACAAACTACAATGAGCAGTTCTTC
TRBJ2-7	many	TRBD2	TRBV6-2/TRBV6-3	16	CASSYSKDSGSYEQYF	TGTGCCAGCAGTTACTCGAAAGATAGCGGGAGCTACGAGCAGTACTTC
TRBJ1-4	many	TRBD1	TRBV9	14	CASSPGQNNEKLFF	TGTGCCAGCAGCCCGGGACAGAATAATGAAAAACTGTTTTTT
TRBJ2-1	.	TRBD2	TRBV15	15	CATSMGLAGGLEQFF	TGTGCCACCAGCATGGGACTAGCGGGAGGTCTTGAGCAGTTCTTC
TRBJ1-4	many	.	TRBV3-1	15	CASSPGEGVREKLFF	TGTGCCAGCAGCCCAGGCGAAGGGGTGAGGGAAAAACTGTTTTTT
TRBJ2-2	few	.	TRBV7-3	15	CASSVGSRGTGELFF	TGTGCCAGCAGCGTGGGGAGTCGAGGCACCGGGGAGCTGTTTTTT